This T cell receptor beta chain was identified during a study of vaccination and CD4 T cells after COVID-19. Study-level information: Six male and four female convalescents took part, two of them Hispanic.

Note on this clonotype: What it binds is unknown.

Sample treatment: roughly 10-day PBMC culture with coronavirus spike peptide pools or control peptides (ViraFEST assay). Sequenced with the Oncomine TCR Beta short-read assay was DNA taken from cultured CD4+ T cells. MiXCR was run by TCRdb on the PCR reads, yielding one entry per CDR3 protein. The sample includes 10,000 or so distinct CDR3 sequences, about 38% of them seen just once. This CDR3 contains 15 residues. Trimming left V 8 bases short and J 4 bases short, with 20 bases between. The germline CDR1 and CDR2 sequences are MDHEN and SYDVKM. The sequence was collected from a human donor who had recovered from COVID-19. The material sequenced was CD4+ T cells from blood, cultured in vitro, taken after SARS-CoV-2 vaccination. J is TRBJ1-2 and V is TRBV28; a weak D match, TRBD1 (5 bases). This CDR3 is CASSRGGSLGYGYTF. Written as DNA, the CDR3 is TGTGCCAGCTCCCGCGGGGGGTCCTTGGGCTATGGCTACACCTTC.